What follows are 20 T cell receptor beta chains derived from one specimen sequenced in a study of T cell responses to AZD1222 COVID-19 vaccine. Generated by immunoSEQ multiplex PCR, the TCRdb table keeps only in-frame clones and is missing some. Of about 140,000 clones in the sample, 88% were seen once. The sequencing here drew on peripheral blood, taken 28 days after the second dose of the MenACWY control vaccine. Receptor source: an adult who received the MenACWY meningococcal vaccine as a control.

The chain links TRBV7-3 to TRBJ1-3, with D possibly matching TRBD1 (5 bases). The CDR3 length is 16 residues. V was cut by 2 bases and J by 0 bases, with 11 bases left in between. Germline lookup yields CDR1 SGHTA and CDR2 FQGTGA. The CDR3 DNA reads TGTGCCAGCAGCTTAGAGGGGCCCAGCTCTGGAAACACCATATATTTT. Protein product: CASSLEGPSSGNTIYF. Full variable domain (outside the CDR3, taken from reference TRBV7-3 and TRBJ1-3): GAGVSQTPSNKVTEKGKYVELRCDPISGHTALYWYRQSLGQGPEFLIYFQGTGAADDSGLPNDRFFAVRPEGSVSTLKIQRTERGDSAVYLCASSLEGPSSGNTIYFGEGSWLTVV.

The CDR3 nucleotides are TGTGCCTGGAGGCCTCGGGCGGGACAGAGAACCACTAGGAATGAAAAACTGTTTTTT. It codes for CAWRPRAGQRTTRNEKLFF. The rearrangement links TRBV30 to TRBJ1-4; 7 nucleotides line up with TRBD1. The germline gives CDR1 GTSNPN, CDR2 SVGIG (reference sequence). The trim removed 3 bases at V and 5 bases at J, leaving 21 bases unmatched. This CDR3 region has 19 residues.

In its sample, this clone was seen a few times. V is TRBV6-6 and J is TRBJ2-7, with unresolved D. CDR1 and CDR2 (germline): MNHNY, SVGAGI (reference sequence). The CDR3 covers 13 residues. Trimming stripped 7 bases from V and 0 bases from J, with 10 bases between. The DNA for the CDR3 is TGTGCCAGCAAGGAGCAGCCCTCCTACGAGCAGTACTTC. Translating it yields CASKEQPSYEQYF.

The sample holds one count of this clone. The CDR3 region has the DNA TGTGCCATCAGTGAGGGGACAGGGGGCTTCATGAACACTGAAGCTTTCTTT. Amino acid sequence: CAISEGTGGFMNTEAFF. V and J are TRBV10-3 and TRBJ1-1, with 12 bases aligning to TRBD1. There are 17 residues in the CDR3. With V trimmed by 2 bases and J by 0 bases, 4 bases remained unmatched. The germline CDR1 and CDR2 sequences are ENHRY and SYGVKD.

V is TRBV5-4 and J is TRBJ2-7; 9 bases are shared with TRBD1. The CDR3 is made up of 15 amino acids. Per germline, CDR1 SGHNT and CDR2 YYREEE (reference sequence). With V trimmed by 4 bases and J by 6 bases, 11 bases remained unmatched. The CDR3 loop reads CASSRTGTGNGEQYF. In nucleotides, the CDR3 is TGTGCCAGCAGCCGTACTGGGACAGGGAATGGCGAGCAGTACTTC. The full variable domain, its missing parts supplied by reference TRBV5-4 and TRBJ2-7, is ETGVTQSPTHLIKTRGQQVTLRCSSQSGHNTVSWYQQALGQGPQFIFQYYREEENGRGNFPPRFSGLQFPNYSSELNVNALELDDSALYLCASSRTGTGNGEQYFGPGTRLTVT.

The chain employs TRBV19 and TRBJ2-3; 9 nucleotides line up with TRBD1. V shed 6 bases, J shed 3 bases, and the junction held 7 bases outside the gene matches. This CDR3 has 15 residues. The germline V gene has CDR1 LNHDA and CDR2 SQIVND (reference sequence). Here the CDR3 DNA reads TGTGCCAGTAGGGGAGGACAGGGGTGGACAGATACGCAGTATTTT. Translation gives CASRGGQGWTDTQYF.

The V gene is TRBV13, the J gene TRBJ1-4; D gene ambiguous. V was pared by 5 bases and J by 7 bases, with 17 bases between. The CDR3 runs 15 residues. Per germline, CDR1 PRHDT and CDR2 FYEKMQ (reference sequence). In nucleotides, the CDR3 is TGTGCCAGCAGCGCGCGCCAAGGGTCTTCTGAAAAACTGTTTTTT. This gives the protein CASSARQGSSEKLFF.

The rearrangement uses TRBV18 and TRBJ1-6, with D unresolved. The CDR3 has 14 amino acids. V lost 3 bases and J 10 bases, leaving 13 bases between the germline ends. The V gene's germline CDR1 is KGHSH and CDR2 LQKENI. The CDR3 DNA sequence: TGTGCCAGCTCACCGTACGCATCCCAATCACCCCTCCACTTT. Translation gives CASSPYASQSPLHF.

The rearrangement links TRBV9 to TRBJ2-7; 7 nucleotides agree with TRBD1. The V gene end was trimmed by 4 bases and the J gene end by 2 bases; junction bases not matched to a gene: 6. This CDR3 is built from 14 residues. CDR1 SGDLS and CDR2 YYNGEE come from the germline V gene. The CDR3 is CASSPDRVPYEQYF. Here the CDR3 DNA reads TGTGCCAGCAGCCCAGACAGGGTGCCCTACGAGCAGTACTTC. The entire variable domain, with the rest obtained from reference TRBV9 and TRBJ2-7, is as follows: DSGVTQTPKHLITATGQRVTLRCSPRSGDLSVYWYQQSLDQGLQFLIQYYNGEERAKGNILERFSAQQFPDLHSELNLSSLELGDSALYFCASSPDRVPYEQYFGPGTRLTVT.

This clone was seen a single time. The gene calls are TRBV11-3 and TRBJ2-2; tentative D call: TRBD2 (6 bases). Germline V gives CDR1 SGHNT, CDR2 YENEEA. CDR3 length equals 15 residues. V was pared by 5 bases and J by 4 bases, with 14 bases between. CDR3 sequence: CASSPPEGVTGELFF. The CDR3 region has the DNA TGTGCCAGCAGCCCTCCGGAGGGTGTCACCGGGGAGCTGTTTTTT.

J is TRBJ2-1 and V is TRBV5-6, with D possibly being TRBD1 (5 bases). Trimming removed 4 bases at V and 9 bases at J, with 14 bases between. The CDR3 totals 13 residues. CDR1 is SGHDT, CDR2 YYEEEE, per germline. The CDR3 loop reads CASSMGLGVEQFF. For the CDR3, the DNA is TGTGCCAGCAGCATGGGGTTAGGGGTTGAGCAGTTCTTC. The full variable domain, its missing parts supplied by reference TRBV5-6 and TRBJ2-1, is DAGVTQSPTHLIKTRGQQVTLRCSPKSGHDTVSWYQQALGQGPQFIFQYYEEEERQRGNFPDRFSGHQFPNYSSELNVNALLLGDSALYLCASSMGLGVEQFFGPGTRLTVL.

The chain carries TRBV12-3 or TRBV12-4 and TRBJ1-2; the D gene is possibly TRBD1 (5 bases). This CDR3 comprises 13 residues. V was trimmed by 3 bases and J by 4 bases, leaving 9 bases between them. CDR3 DNA: TGTGCCAGCAGTTTTAGGGGAACCTATGGCTACACCTTC. This translates into CASSFRGTYGYTF.

This chain joins TRBV28 and TRBJ2-1; 12 positions match TRBD2. The CDR3 is 15 residues long. V lost 4 bases to trimming and J lost 8 bases; unmatched junction nucleotides: 6. The V gene's germline CDR1 is MDHEN and CDR2 SYDVKM. This chain's CDR3 is CASSSLAGGRYEQFF. The CDR3 nucleotides are TGTGCCAGCAGTTCCCTAGCGGGAGGGAGGTATGAGCAGTTCTTC. Full variable domain (remainder filled in from reference TRBV28 and TRBJ2-1): DVKVTQSSRYLVKRTGEKVFLECVQDMDHENMFWYRQDPGLGLRLIYFSYDVKMKEKGDIPEGYSVSREKKERFSLILESASTNQTSMYLCASSSLAGGRYEQFFGPGTRLTVL.

In nucleotides, the CDR3 is TGTGCCAGCAGCTTGGGAGGCGCCGGTACTGAAGCTTTCTTT. It translates to CASSLGGAGTEAFF. The chain links TRBV5-4 to TRBJ1-1, with D unresolved. Germline CDR1 SGHNT, CDR2 YYREEE (reference sequence). V lost 0 bases to trimming and J lost 5 bases, with 11 bases between them. There are 14 residues in the CDR3.

This chain connects TRBV24-1 to TRBJ2-7, with D perhaps matching TRBD1 (6 bases). The CDR3 covers 12 residues. Germline V gene lookup returns CDR1 KGHDR and CDR2 SFDVKD. V lost 2 bases and J lost 7, with 8 bases in between. CDR3 nucleotides: TGTGCCACCAGTGATTGGGGGACAGAGCAGTACTTC. This sequence encodes CATSDWGTEQYF.

V and J are TRBV10-3 and TRBJ2-7, with TRBD1 as a possible D gene (6 bases). The CDR3 consists of 14 residues. Trimming cost V 10 bases and J 1 base, with 17 bases left between them. The germline V gene encodes CDR1 ENHRY and CDR2 SYGVKD. This CDR3 reads CASLPDRSSYEQYF. CDR3 sequence (DNA): TGTGCCAGCCTCCCAGACAGGTCGTCCTACGAGCAGTACTTC.

The chain couples TRBV28 to TRBJ1-2; D unclear. The CDR3 runs 13 residues. Germline loops: CDR1 MDHEN, CDR2 SYDVKM. V shed 6 bases and J shed 5 bases, with 13 bases lying between them. The CDR3 spells CASSRGGIYGYTF. In DNA, the CDR3 is TGTGCCAGCAGCCGAGGCGGGATTTATGGCTACACCTTC.

V usage is TRBV4-3 and J usage is TRBJ2-7, with 7 bases lining up with TRBD2. Unmatched junction bases numbered 10, after V lost 6 bases and J lost 5 bases. The CDR3 covers 14 residues. Germline V CDR1 and CDR2: LGHNA, YSLEER. In DNA, the CDR3 is TGCGCCAGCAGACTGGGACTAACTACCAACGAGCAGTACTTC. Translation gives CASRLGLTTNEQYF.

The V call is TRBV6-2 or TRBV6-3, the J call TRBJ2-1, with D tentatively TRBD2 (5 bases). Trimming shortened V by 2 bases and J by 1 base, and 12 bases separated the two germline ends. This CDR3 comprises 16 residues. Germline-derived CDR1 and CDR2 are MNHEY and SVGEGT. The CDR3 sequence: CASSYLGRASYNEQFF. CDR3 nucleotides: TGTGCCAGCAGTTACCTCGGGCGGGCTTCCTACAATGAGCAGTTCTTC.

The chain combines TRBV27 with TRBJ1-5; D perhaps matches TRBD1 (6 bases). V was shortened by 2 bases and J by 6 bases, with 11 bases between the two germline ends. The CDR3 is made up of 14 amino acids. Germline assignment: CDR1 MNHEY and CDR2 SMNVEV (reference sequence). For the CDR3, the DNA is TGTGCCAGCAGTTTAGGGACAAAGGGTCAGCCCCAGCATTTT. Its protein product is CASSLGTKGQPQHF.